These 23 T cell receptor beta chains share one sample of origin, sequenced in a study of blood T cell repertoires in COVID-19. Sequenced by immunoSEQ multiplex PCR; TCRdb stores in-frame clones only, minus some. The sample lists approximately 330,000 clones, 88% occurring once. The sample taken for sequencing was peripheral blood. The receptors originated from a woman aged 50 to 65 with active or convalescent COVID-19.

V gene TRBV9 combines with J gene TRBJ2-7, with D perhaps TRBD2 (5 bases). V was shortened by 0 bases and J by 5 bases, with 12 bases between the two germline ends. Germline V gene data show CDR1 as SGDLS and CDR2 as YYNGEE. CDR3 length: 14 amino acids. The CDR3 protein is CASSVGNRENEQYF. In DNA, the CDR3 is TGTGCCAGCAGCGTAGGGAATAGGGAGAACGAGCAGTACTTC. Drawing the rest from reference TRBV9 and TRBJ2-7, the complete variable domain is DSGVTQTPKHLITATGQRVTLRCSPRSGDLSVYWYQQSLDQGLQFLIQYYNGEERAKGNILERFSAQQFPDLHSELNLSSLELGDSALYFCASSVGNRENEQYFGPGTRLTVT.

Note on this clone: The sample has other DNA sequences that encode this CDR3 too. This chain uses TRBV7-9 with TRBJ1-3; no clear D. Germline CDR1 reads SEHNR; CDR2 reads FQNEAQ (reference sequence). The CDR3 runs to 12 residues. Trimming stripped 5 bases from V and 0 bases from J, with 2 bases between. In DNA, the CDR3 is TGTGCCAGCAGCCTCTCTGGAAACACCATATATTTT. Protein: CASSLSGNTIYF.

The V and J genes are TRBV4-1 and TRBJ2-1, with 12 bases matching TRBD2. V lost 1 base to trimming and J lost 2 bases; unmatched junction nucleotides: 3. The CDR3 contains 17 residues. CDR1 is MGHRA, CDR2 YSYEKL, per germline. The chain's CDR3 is CASSQARTSGAYNEQFF. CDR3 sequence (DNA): TGCGCCAGCAGCCAAGCCCGGACTAGCGGGGCCTACAATGAGCAGTTCTTC.

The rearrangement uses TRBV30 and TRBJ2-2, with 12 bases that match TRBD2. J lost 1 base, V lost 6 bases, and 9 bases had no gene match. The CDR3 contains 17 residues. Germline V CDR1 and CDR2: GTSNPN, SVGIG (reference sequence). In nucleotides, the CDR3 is TGTGCCTGTCCGGCGGCTAGCGGGAGGGAGAACACCGGGGAGCTGTTTTTT. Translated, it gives CACPAASGRENTGELFF. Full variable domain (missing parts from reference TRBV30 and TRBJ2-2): SQTIHQWPATLVQPVGSPLSLECTVEGTSNPNLYWYRQAAGRGLQLLFYSVGIGQISSEVPQNLSASRPQDRQFILSSKKLLLSDSGFYLCACPAASGRENTGELFFGEGSRLTVL.

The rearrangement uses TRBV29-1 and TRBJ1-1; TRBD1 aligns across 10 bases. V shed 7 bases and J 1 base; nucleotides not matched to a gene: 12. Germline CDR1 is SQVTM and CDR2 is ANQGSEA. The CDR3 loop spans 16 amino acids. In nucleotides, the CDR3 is TGCAGCGCCTTGACAGGGGGCAATCTCTGGAACACTGAAGCTTTCTTT. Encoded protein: CSALTGGNLWNTEAFF. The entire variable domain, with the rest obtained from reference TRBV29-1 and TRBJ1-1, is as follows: SAVISQKPSRDICQRGTSLTIQCQVDSQVTMMFWYRQQPGQSLTLIATANQGSEATYESGFVIDKFPISRPNLTFSTLTVSNMSPEDSSIYLCSALTGGNLWNTEAFFGQGTRLTVV.

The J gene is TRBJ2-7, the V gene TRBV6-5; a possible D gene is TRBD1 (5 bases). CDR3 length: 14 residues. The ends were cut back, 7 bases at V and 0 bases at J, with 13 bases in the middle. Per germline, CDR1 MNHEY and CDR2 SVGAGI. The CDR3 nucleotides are TGTGCCAGCACCCTGGACATTTACTCCTACGAGCAGTACTTC. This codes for CASTLDIYSYEQYF.

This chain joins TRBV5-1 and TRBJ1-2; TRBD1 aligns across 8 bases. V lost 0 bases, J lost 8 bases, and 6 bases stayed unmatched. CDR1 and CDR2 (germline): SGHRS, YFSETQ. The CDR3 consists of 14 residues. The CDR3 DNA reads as TGCGCCAGCAGCTTGGCGGCCAGGGGGCTAGGCTACACCTTC. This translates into CASSLAARGLGYTF.

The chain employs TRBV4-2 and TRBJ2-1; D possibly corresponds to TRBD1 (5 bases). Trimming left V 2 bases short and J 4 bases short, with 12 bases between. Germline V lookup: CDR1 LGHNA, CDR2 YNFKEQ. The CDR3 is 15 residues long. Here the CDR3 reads CASSQSKSGYNEQFF. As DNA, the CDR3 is TGTGCCAGCAGCCAATCCAAATCAGGGTACAATGAGCAGTTCTTC.

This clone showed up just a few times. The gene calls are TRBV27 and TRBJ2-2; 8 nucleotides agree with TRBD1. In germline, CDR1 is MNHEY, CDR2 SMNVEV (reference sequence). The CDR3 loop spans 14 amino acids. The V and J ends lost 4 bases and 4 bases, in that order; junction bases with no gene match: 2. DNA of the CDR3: TGTGCCAGCAGTTCCGGACAGGGCACCGGGGAGCTGTTTTTT. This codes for CASSSGQGTGELFF.

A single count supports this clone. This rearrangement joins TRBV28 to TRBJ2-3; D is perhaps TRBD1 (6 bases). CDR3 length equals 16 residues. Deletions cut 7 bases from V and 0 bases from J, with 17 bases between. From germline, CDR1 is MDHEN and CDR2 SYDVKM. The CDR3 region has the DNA TGTGCCAGCACCGTGGGTGGGACAACTAGCACAGATACGCAGTATTTT. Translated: CASTVGGTTSTDTQYF. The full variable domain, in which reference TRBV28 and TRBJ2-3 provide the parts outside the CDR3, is DVKVTQSSRYLVKRTGEKVFLECVQDMDHENMFWYRQDPGLGLRLIYFSYDVKMKEKGDIPEGYSVSREKKERFSLILESASTNQTSMYLCASTVGGTTSTDTQYFGPGTRLTVL.

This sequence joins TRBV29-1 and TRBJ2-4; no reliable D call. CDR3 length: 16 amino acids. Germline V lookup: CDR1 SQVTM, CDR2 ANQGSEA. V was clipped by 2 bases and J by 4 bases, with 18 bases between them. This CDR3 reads CSVESPSAELKNIQYF. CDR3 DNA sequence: TGCAGCGTTGAATCCCCATCGGCGGAGTTGAAAAACATTCAGTACTTC.

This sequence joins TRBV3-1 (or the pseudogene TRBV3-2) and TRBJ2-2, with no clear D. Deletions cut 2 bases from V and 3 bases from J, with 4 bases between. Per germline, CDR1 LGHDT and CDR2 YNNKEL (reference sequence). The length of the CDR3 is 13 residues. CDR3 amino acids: CASSQRDTGELFF. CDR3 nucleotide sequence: TGTGCCAGCAGCCAACGGGACACCGGGGAGCTGTTTTTT.

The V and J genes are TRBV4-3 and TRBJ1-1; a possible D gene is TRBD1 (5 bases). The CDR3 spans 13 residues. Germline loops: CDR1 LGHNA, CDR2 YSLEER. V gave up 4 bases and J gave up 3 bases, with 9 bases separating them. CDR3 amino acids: CASSRGRDTEAFF. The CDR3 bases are TGCGCCAGCAGCCGGGGGAGGGACACTGAAGCTTTCTTT.

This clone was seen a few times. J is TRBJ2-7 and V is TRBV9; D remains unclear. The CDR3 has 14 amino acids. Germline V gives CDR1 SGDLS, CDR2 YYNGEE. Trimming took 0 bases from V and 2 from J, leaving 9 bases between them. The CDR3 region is CASSVGLYTYEQYF. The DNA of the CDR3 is TGTGCCAGCAGCGTAGGACTCTATACCTACGAGCAGTACTTC. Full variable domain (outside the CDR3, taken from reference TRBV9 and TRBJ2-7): DSGVTQTPKHLITATGQRVTLRCSPRSGDLSVYWYQQSLDQGLQFLIQYYNGEERAKGNILERFSAQQFPDLHSELNLSSLELGDSALYFCASSVGLYTYEQYFGPGTRLTVT.

CDR3 DNA sequence: TGTGCCAGCTCAAGGGGTAGTGGTGAAGCTTTCTTT. It codes for CASSRGSGEAFF. The chain combines TRBV18 with TRBJ1-1; maybe TRBD1 (5 bases). CDR3 length equals 12 residues. Germline V gene sequence: CDR1 KGHSH, CDR2 LQKENI. V was trimmed by 5 bases and J by 7 bases, leaving 11 bases between them.

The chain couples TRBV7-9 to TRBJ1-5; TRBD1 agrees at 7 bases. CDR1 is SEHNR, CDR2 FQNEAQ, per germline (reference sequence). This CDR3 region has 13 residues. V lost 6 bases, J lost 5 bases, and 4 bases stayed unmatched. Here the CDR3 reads CASRTGTDQPQHF. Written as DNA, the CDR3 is TGTGCCAGCAGGACCGGGACAGATCAGCCCCAGCATTTT.

CDR3 in amino acids: CASSRQGGPGTGELFF. The CDR3 DNA reads as TGTGCCAGCAGCCGGCAAGGAGGCCCTGGCACCGGGGAGCTGTTTTTT. The chain has TRBV7-2 and TRBJ2-2, with D maybe TRBD2 (5 bases). The V end lost 5 bases, the J end lost 4 bases, and 17 bases lay between the germline ends. CDR1 SGHTA and CDR2 FQGNSA come from the germline V gene. The length of the CDR3 is 16 residues.

CDR3 amino acids: CASSLDTGGNTIYF. The CDR3 region has the DNA TGCGCCAGCAGCTTAGACACGGGGGGAAACACCATATATTTT. The chain employs TRBV5-1 and TRBJ1-3; D gene uncertain. The CDR3 is 14 amino acids. Germline lookup yields CDR1 SGHRS and CDR2 YFSETQ. V lost 2 bases to trimming and J lost 4 bases, with 10 bases between them. Filled out from reference TRBV5-1 and TRBJ1-3, the complete variable domain reads KAGVTQTPRYLIKTRGQQVTLSCSPISGHRSVSWYQQTPGQGLQFLFEYFSETQRNKGNFPGRFSGRQFSNSRSEMNVSTLELGDSALYLCASSLDTGGNTIYFGEGSWLTVV.

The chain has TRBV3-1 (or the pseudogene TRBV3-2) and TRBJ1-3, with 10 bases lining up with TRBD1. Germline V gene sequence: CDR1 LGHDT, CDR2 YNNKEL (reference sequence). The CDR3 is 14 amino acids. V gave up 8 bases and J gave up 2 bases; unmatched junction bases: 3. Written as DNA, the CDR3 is TGTGCCAGCCGGACAGGGGGTACTGGAAACACCATATATTTT. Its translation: CASRTGGTGNTIYF.

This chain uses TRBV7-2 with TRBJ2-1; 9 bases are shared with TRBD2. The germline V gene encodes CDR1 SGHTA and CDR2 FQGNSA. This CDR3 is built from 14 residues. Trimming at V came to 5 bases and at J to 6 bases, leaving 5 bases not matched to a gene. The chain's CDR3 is CASSPRLAANEQFF. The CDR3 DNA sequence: TGTGCCAGCAGCCCTAGACTAGCGGCCAATGAGCAGTTCTTC.

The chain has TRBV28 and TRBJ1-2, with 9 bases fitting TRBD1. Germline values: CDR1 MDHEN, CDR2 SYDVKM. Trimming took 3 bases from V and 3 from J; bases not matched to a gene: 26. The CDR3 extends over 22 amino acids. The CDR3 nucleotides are TGTGCCAGCAGTTTCCCCCCCAAGGGGATTCCCAAAAAGGGACAGGGCTACTATGGCTACACCTTC. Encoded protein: CASSFPPKGIPKKGQGYYGYTF.

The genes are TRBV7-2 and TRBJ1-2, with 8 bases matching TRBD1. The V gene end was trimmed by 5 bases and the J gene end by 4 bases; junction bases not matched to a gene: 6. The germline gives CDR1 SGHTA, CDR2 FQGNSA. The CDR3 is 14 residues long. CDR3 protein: CASSTRTGFYGYTF. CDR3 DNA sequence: TGTGCCAGCAGCACCCGGACAGGGTTCTATGGCTACACCTTC.

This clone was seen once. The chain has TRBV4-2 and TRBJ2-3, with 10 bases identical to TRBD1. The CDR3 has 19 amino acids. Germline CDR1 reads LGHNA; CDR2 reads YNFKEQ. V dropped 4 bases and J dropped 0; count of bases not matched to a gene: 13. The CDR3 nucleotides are TGTGCCAGCAGCCGCCTTGGGACAGGGGACGCGTCTAGCACAGATACGCAGTATTTT. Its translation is CASSRLGTGDASSTDTQYF.